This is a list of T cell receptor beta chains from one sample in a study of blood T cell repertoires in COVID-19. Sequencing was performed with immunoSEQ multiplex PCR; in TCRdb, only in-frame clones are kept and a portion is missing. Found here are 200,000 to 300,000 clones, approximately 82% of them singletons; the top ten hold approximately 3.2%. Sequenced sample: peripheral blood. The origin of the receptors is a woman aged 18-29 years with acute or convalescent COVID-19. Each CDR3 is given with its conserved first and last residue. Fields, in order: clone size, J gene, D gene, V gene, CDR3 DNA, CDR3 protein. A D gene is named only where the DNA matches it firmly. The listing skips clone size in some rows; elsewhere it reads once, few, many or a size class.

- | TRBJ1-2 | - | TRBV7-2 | TGTGCCAGCAGCTCCCGGGGTGCCCATGGCTACACCTTC | CASSSRGAHGYTF
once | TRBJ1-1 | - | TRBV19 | TGTGCCAGTACAGGGTCGGGCACTGAAGCTTTCTTT | CASTGSGTEAFF
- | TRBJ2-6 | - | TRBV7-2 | TGTGCCAGCAGCTTAGTTCCCTTACAGGGCTCTGGGGCCAACGTCCTGACTTTC | CASSLVPLQGSGANVLTF
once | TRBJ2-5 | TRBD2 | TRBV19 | TGTGCCAGTAGTCCCCGGACTAGCGGGATGGCGAAGACCCAGTACTTC | CASSPRTSGMAKTQYF
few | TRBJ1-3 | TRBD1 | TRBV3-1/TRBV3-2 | TGTGCCAGCAGCCCTTCAGGGGGCTGGGGTGGAAACACCATATATTTT | CASSPSGGWGGNTIYF
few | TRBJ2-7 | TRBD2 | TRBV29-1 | TGCAGCGTCCCCGCTAGCGGGGAGAGCTACGAGCAGTACTTC | CSVPASGESYEQYF
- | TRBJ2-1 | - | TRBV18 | TGTGCCAGCTGGGGGCCAGGGGTCGATGAGCAGTTCTTC | CASWGPGVDEQFF
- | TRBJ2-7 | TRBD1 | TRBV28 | TGTGCCAGCAGTGTACACAGGGGTTACGAGCAGTACTTC | CASSVHRGYEQYF
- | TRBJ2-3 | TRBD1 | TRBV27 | TGTGCCAGCAGTTTAGACAGGGTTAGCACAGATACGCAGTATTTT | CASSLDRVSTDTQYF
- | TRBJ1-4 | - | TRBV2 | TGTGCCAGCGAGGGCAGGGGCTTGACTAATGAAAAACTGTTTTTT | CASEGRGLTNEKLFF
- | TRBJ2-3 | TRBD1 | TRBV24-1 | TGTGCCACCAGTGATTCCCAGGGGGCCACAGATACGCAGTATTTT | CATSDSQGATDTQYF
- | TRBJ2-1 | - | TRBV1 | TGCACCAGCAGCCAAGCCCCGTTAGAGCGGGAGGGCTACTACAATGAGCAGTTCTTC | CTSSQAPLEREGYYNEQFF
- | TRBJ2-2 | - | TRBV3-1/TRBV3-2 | TGTGCCAGCAGCAGTCCAGGGTTTTCCGGGGAGCTGTTTTTT | CASSSPGFSGELFF
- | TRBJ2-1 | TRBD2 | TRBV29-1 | TGCAGCGTTGAAGATCCTCTAGCGGGAGGGAGGGTCTACAATGAGCAGTTCTTC | CSVEDPLAGGRVYNEQFF
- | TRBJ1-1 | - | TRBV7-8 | TGTGCCAGCAGCGGAAACAGGGTCGGGGCTGAAGCTTTCTTT | CASSGNRVGAEAFF
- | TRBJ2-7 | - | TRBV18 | TGTGCCAGCTCACCCCCTACAGGTTACTACGAGCAGTACTTC | CASSPPTGYYEQYF
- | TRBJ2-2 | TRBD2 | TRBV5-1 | TGCGCCAGCAGCGCCACTAGCGGGAGAAACGGGGAGCTGTTTTTT | CASSATSGRNGELFF
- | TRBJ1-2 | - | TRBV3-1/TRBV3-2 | TGTGCCAGCAGCCAAGTGGGCCCGGGGGGCGGTTATGGCTACACCTTC | CASSQVGPGGGYGYTF
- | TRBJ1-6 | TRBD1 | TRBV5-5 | TGTGCCAGCAGCGGGACAGGGTCTTTTAATTCACCCCTCCACTTT | CASSGTGSFNSPLHF
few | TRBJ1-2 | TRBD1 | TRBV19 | TGTGCCAGTAGTATACAAGGGGGCGCTAGGTATGGCTACACCTTC | CASSIQGGARYGYTF